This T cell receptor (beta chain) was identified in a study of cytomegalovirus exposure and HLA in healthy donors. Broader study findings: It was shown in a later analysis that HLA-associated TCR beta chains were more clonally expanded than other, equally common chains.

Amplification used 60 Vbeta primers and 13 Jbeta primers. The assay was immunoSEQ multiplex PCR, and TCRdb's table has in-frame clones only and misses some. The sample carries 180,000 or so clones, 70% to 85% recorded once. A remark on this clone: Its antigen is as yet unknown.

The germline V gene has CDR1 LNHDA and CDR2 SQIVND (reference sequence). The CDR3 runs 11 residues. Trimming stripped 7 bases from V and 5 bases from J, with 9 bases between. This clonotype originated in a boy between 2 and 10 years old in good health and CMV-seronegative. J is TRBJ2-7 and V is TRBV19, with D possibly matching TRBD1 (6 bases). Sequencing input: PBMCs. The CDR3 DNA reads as TGTGCCAGTACCCACAGGGACGAGCAGTACTTC. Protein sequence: CASTHRDEQYF. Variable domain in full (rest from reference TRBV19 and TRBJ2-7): DGGITQSPKYLFRKEGQNVTLSCEQNLNHDAMYWYRQDPGQGLRLIYYSQIVNDFQKGDIAEGYSVSREKKESFPLTVTSAQKNPTAFYLCASTHRDEQYFGPGTRLTVT.